This T cell receptor beta chain originates from a study of T cells after yellow fever vaccination. Of note for this clonotype: Its antigen is not known.

V shed 5 bases, J shed 4 bases, and the junction held 6 bases outside the gene matches. The CDR3 has 15 amino acids. Germline CDR1 reads SEHNR; CDR2 reads FQNEAQ (reference sequence). The study, taken as a whole, reports: Among all clonotypes, a small share was observed in both CD4 and CD8 compartments. Weaker overall, the secondary response nonetheless peaked faster (day 5 versus 15).

The 5'RACE template-switching step produced TCR cDNA and added a universal primer site and UMIs. TCRdb called the 5' RACE reads again in MiXCR, with one record for every CDR3 protein. In the table there are 300,000 or so distinct CDR3 sequences, roughly 13% of which are singletons. The V gene is TRBV7-9, the J gene TRBJ2-3, with TRBD2 matching over 10 bases. This TCR came from a man aged 25 to 45 who received the YFV17D yellow fever vaccine. The sample in question was CD4+ T cells sorted from PBMCs, obtained 45 days after the yellow fever booster vaccination. CDR3 region: CASSPSGRRADTQYF. In DNA, the CDR3 is TGTGCCAGCAGCCCTAGCGGGAGAAGGGCAGATACGCAGTATTTT.